These 21 T cell receptor beta chains were all obtained from the same sample, sequenced in a study of OX40 agonist ivuxolimab in advanced cancers. Sequencing was performed with immunoSEQ multiplex PCR; in TCRdb, only in-frame clones are kept and a portion is missing. The sample gives roughly 100,000 clones, around 90% of which show up once; around 0.15% is in the top ten. The sample here was CD4+ or CD8+ T cells sorted from blood, taken in a trial of the OX40 agonist ivuxolimab. The receptors originated from an adult with an advanced solid tumor such as melanoma, head and neck, liver or kidney cancer.

Here the CDR3 reads CASSDFRDRTGYTF. The CDR3 region has the DNA TGTGCCAGCAGTGATTTTCGAGACAGAACTGGCTACACCTTC. V and J are TRBV6-1 and TRBJ1-2; TRBD1 is a possible D gene (5 bases). Trimming shortened V by 3 bases and J by 7 bases, and 15 bases separated the two germline ends. Germline V gene lookup returns CDR1 MNHNS and CDR2 SASEGT. The CDR3 covers 14 residues.

This chain's CDR3 is CASSESGTAYNEQFF. CDR3 bases: TGTGCCAGCAGCGAAAGCGGGACAGCTTACAATGAGCAGTTCTTC. The gene calls are TRBV6-1 and TRBJ2-1; tentatively, D is TRBD1 or TRBD2 (7 bases each). V lost 6 bases and J 4 bases, leaving 16 bases between the germline ends. Germline lookup yields CDR1 MNHNS and CDR2 SASEGT. CDR3 length: 15 amino acids.

In its sample, this clone was seen once. V gene TRBV10-1 combines with J gene TRBJ2-7; maybe TRBD1 (5 bases). V shed 5 bases and J shed 1 base, with 15 bases lying between them. There are 15 residues in the CDR3. Germline V gene lookup returns CDR1 WNHNN and CDR2 SYGVQD (reference sequence). The CDR3 protein is CASSQVTGKSYEQYF. CDR3 nucleotides: TGCGCCAGCAGTCAGGTTACAGGAAAATCCTACGAGCAGTACTTC.

This clone was found a few times. The chain has TRBV5-1 and TRBJ1-1; D is ambiguous. CDR3 length: 15 residues. In germline, CDR1 is SGHRS, CDR2 YFSETQ. V shed 0 bases and J shed 0 bases, with 9 bases lying between them. CDR3 in amino acids: CASSLVTGMNTEAFF. DNA for the CDR3: TGCGCCAGCAGCTTGGTTACGGGTATGAACACTGAAGCTTTCTTT.

V is TRBV6-6 and J is TRBJ2-1; no reliable D call. The CDR3 runs 12 residues. The ends were cut back, 3 bases at V and 6 bases at J, with 6 bases in the middle. Per germline, CDR1 MNHNY and CDR2 SVGAGI (reference sequence). CDR3 DNA sequence: TGTGCCAGCAGTTATCTCACCAATGAGCAGTTCTTC. Translation: CASSYLTNEQFF.

The chain is built from TRBV29-1 and TRBJ1-5; possible D gene TRBD1, 5 bases. The germline gives CDR1 SQVTM, CDR2 ANQGSEA. This CDR3 spans 14 amino acids. V was pared by 6 bases and J by 4 bases, with 16 bases between. CDR3 sequence: CSVSGGGGNQPQHF. DNA for the CDR3: TGCAGCGTGTCTGGTGGGGGGGGGAATCAGCCCCAGCATTTT.

The CDR3 loop reads CASSSDSPERYYEQYF. The CDR3 DNA is TGCGCCAGCAGCTCGGACAGCCCCGAACGTTACTACGAGCAGTACTTC. V gene TRBV5-1 combines with J gene TRBJ2-7; maybe TRBD1 (6 bases). Germline CDR1 is SGHRS and CDR2 is YFSETQ. This CDR3 region has 16 residues. The V end was cut by 3 bases, the J end by 3 bases, with 19 bases between. Full variable domain (outside the CDR3, taken from reference TRBV5-1 and TRBJ2-7): KAGVTQTPRYLIKTRGQQVTLSCSPISGHRSVSWYQQTPGQGLQFLFEYFSETQRNKGNFPGRFSGRQFSNSRSEMNVSTLELGDSALYLCASSSDSPERYYEQYFGPGTRLTVT.

J is TRBJ2-3 and V is TRBV2, with 7 nucleotides matching TRBD1. The germline V gene encodes CDR1 SNHLY and CDR2 FYNNEI. V shed 7 bases, J shed 0 bases, and the junction held 10 bases outside the gene matches. The CDR3 extends over 16 amino acids. The CDR3 spells CASIETGVWSTDTQYF. The CDR3 DNA follows: TGTGCCAGCATCGAAACAGGGGTATGGAGCACAGATACGCAGTATTTT.

Only one count was recorded for this clone. The rearrangement uses TRBV6-5 and TRBJ2-5, with D hard to call. Germline assignment: CDR1 MNHEY and CDR2 SVGAGI. With 6 bases removed from V and 1 base from J, the gap between germline ends came to 9 bases. There are 13 residues in the CDR3. The CDR3 DNA is TGTGCCAGCAGAAGGGCGCCCCAAGAGACCCAGTACTTC. Translated, it gives CASRRAPQETQYF.

This clone came up a few times. This chain connects TRBV2 to TRBJ1-5; no clear D gene. This CDR3 contains 13 residues. CDR1 SNHLY and CDR2 FYNNEI come from the germline V gene. V lost 6 bases and J 4 bases, leaving 10 bases between the germline ends. CDR3 residues: CASRVDSNQPQHF. For the CDR3, the DNA is TGTGCCAGCAGGGTGGATAGTAATCAGCCCCAGCATTTT.

The V call is TRBV27, the J call TRBJ2-7, with TRBD2 identical over 15 bases. Germline CDR1 MNHEY, CDR2 SMNVEV (reference sequence). The CDR3 length is 15 residues. The J segment lost 4 bases and the V segment lost 6 bases, leaving 4 bases of the junction unmatched. CDR3 residues: CASSQGTSGRYEQYF. The CDR3 DNA reads as TGTGCCAGCAGCCAGGGGACTAGCGGGAGGTACGAGCAGTACTTC.

This clone was observed a single time. The V gene is TRBV19, the J gene TRBJ1-5; the D is unclear. Between the trimmed V and J ends, which lost 8 bases and 0 bases, there was a span of 11 bases. CDR3 size: 14 residues. Germline lookup yields CDR1 LNHDA and CDR2 SQIVND (reference sequence). CDR3 in DNA: TGTGCCAGTTCCGCTCTGGGTAGCAATCAGCCCCAGCATTTT. It codes for CASSALGSNQPQHF.

The chain joins TRBV7-3 to TRBJ1-1, with 8 bases matching TRBD1. The CDR3 is made up of 16 amino acids. After removal of 5 bases from V and 1 base from J, the junction contained 9 bases not matched to a gene. Per germline, CDR1 SGHTA and CDR2 FQGTGA. CDR3 residues: CASSPSGQGGNTEAFF. The CDR3 DNA is TGTGCCAGCAGCCCATCCGGACAGGGAGGGAACACTGAAGCTTTCTTT.

The chain has TRBV29-1 and TRBJ1-4; perhaps TRBD1 as D (6 bases). Germline values: CDR1 SQVTM, CDR2 ANQGSEA. Trimming removed 4 bases at V and 3 bases at J, with 15 bases between. CDR3 length: 15 amino acids. CDR3 amino acids: CSVAGLQGSNEKLFF. In DNA, the CDR3 is TGCAGCGTTGCGGGCCTACAGGGCTCTAATGAAAAACTGTTTTTT.

The rearrangement joins TRBV25-1 to TRBJ1-4, with D possibly TRBD1 on 6 matching bases. Germline V gene sequence: CDR1 MGHDK, CDR2 SYGVNS. The CDR3 loop spans 11 amino acids. Trimming pared 3 bases from V and 14 bases from J, leaving 10 bases between. CDR3 in amino acids: CASSEVGGLFF. In nucleotides, the CDR3 is TGTGCCAGCAGTGAGGTAGGGGGGCTGTTTTTT.

The chain uses TRBV19 and TRBJ1-1; no clear D. The CDR3 spans 13 residues. Trimming left V 1 base short and J 7 bases short, with 10 bases between. Germline V lookup: CDR1 LNHDA, CDR2 SQIVND (reference sequence). The CDR3 nucleotides are TGTGCCAGTAGTATAGCGTCGGACTTTGAAGCTTTCTTT. Translating it yields CASSIASDFEAFF.

The chain couples TRBV5-1 to TRBJ2-5; 12 bases match TRBD2. Trimming at V came to 4 bases and at J to 1 base, leaving 5 bases not matched to a gene. Germline assignment: CDR1 SGHRS and CDR2 YFSETQ. The length of the CDR3 is 16 residues. CDR3 sequence: CASSIGLAGTQETQYF. The CDR3 DNA is TGCGCCAGCAGCATTGGACTAGCGGGGACCCAAGAGACCCAGTACTTC.

In DNA form, the CDR3 reads TGTGCCAGTAGTCCACGGGCAGGGGGCTGGAATGAGCAGTTCTTC. It encodes CASSPRAGGWNEQFF. The chain couples TRBV19 to TRBJ2-1; 8 nucleotides line up with TRBD1. CDR1 and CDR2 (germline): LNHDA, SQIVND (reference sequence). The CDR3 is 15 amino acids. The V segment lost 5 bases and the J segment 7 bases; nucleotides outside the gene matches: 10.

The chain carries TRBV28 and TRBJ2-1; 8 nucleotides agree with TRBD2. Trimming removed 6 bases from V and 2 bases from J; junction bases left unmatched: 6. This CDR3 is built from 15 residues. Looked up from germline, CDR1 is MDHEN and CDR2 is SYDVKM. The CDR3 spells CASSRTSGPYNEQFF. Written as DNA, the CDR3 is TGTGCCAGCAGCCGTACTAGCGGTCCCTACAATGAGCAGTTCTTC.

This clone was observed a single time. The chain joins TRBV4-2 to TRBJ1-4, with TRBD1 matching over 7 bases. The CDR3 has 18 residues. From germline, CDR1 is LGHNA and CDR2 YNFKEQ. V shed 5 bases and J 4 bases; nucleotides not matched to a gene: 16. This chain's CDR3 is CASSSYRDSRQFNEKLFF. The CDR3 bases are TGTGCCAGCAGCTCCTACCGGGACAGCCGTCAATTTAATGAAAAACTGTTTTTT.

The chain employs TRBV30 and TRBJ2-7, with 9 bases matching TRBD2. The CDR3 is made up of 14 amino acids. Germline trimming cut 8 bases from V and 3 bases from J; bases unmatched to any gene: 11. In germline, CDR1 is GTSNPN, CDR2 SVGIG (reference sequence). CDR3 bases: TGTGCCGCCGAACTGGCGGGGGGGAACTACGAGCAGTACTTC. It is translated as CAAELAGGNYEQYF.